This TCR beta chain is drawn from a study of shared clonotypes between healthy human individuals. Study-level points and caveats: Rarefaction curves obtained for sorted subsets showed sequencing incomplete despite large depth.

The CDR3 length is 14 residues. The V and J ends lost 5 bases and 2 bases, in that order; junction bases with no gene match: 4. Germline CDR1 is MNHNY and CDR2 is SVGAGI (reference sequence). Positively selected for CCR7, the CD45RO-negative cells used as naive CD8 cells excluded terminally differentiated effector memory CD45RA+ cells. Study donors comprised healthy, HIV-negative adults devoid of recent acute infection or vaccination. Caucasian adults living in Nashville, Tennessee, provided all samples. Several immunoSEQ plates received, in even portions, the genomic DNA of each subset. Profiling relied on immunoSEQ multiplex PCR, and the TCRdb table lists in-frame clones only, not all of them. The sample lists 2 million to 2.5 million clones; around 96% were seen once. Regarding this clone: Its antigen is currently unknown. Distinct nucleotide sequences in the sample also encode this CDR3.

Sequencing used naive CD8+ T cells sorted from blood. This chain uses TRBV6-6 with TRBJ2-3, with 7 bases lining up with TRBD2. This sequence originates from a man aged 18-30 years in good health. CDR3 residues: CASSLADYTDTQYF. The CDR3 DNA follows: TGTGCCAGCAGTCTAGCGGACTACACAGATACGCAGTATTTT.